These 13 T cell receptor beta chains came from one sample sequenced in a study of cytomegalovirus exposure and HLA in healthy donors. PCR used 60 Vbeta primers and 13 Jbeta primers. Assay: immunoSEQ multiplex PCR; the TCRdb copy retains only in-frame clones and omits some. The table lists about 160,000 clones, roughly 77% of them singletons. Sequencing input: PBMCs. All receptors come from a man over 45 in good health and CMV-seropositive.

This clone showed up just a few times. V is TRBV5-1 and J is TRBJ2-2; D is perhaps TRBD1 (6 bases). From germline, CDR1 is SGHRS and CDR2 YFSETQ. V was shortened by 2 bases and J by 2 bases, with 10 bases between the two germline ends. The length of the CDR3 is 15 residues. The chain's CDR3 is CASSFTGHNTGELFF. In DNA form, the CDR3 reads TGCGCCAGCAGCTTCACAGGGCATAACACCGGGGAGCTGTTTTTT.

The chain couples TRBV7-9 to TRBJ2-3; D may be TRBD2 (6 bases). The CDR3 extends over 16 amino acids. CDR1 is SEHNR, CDR2 FQNEAQ, per germline (reference sequence). V gave up 2 bases and J gave up 1 base, with 13 bases separating them. The CDR3 spells CASSLIAVDGTDTQYF. The DNA of the CDR3 is TGTGCCAGCAGCTTAATAGCGGTCGACGGCACAGATACGCAGTATTTT.

The chain employs TRBV7-8 and TRBJ2-7, with D perhaps matching TRBD1 (6 bases). The V gene's germline CDR1 is SGHVS and CDR2 FQNEAQ. This CDR3 has 12 amino acids. V was cut by 7 bases and J by 5 bases, with 12 bases left in between. In nucleotides, the CDR3 is TGTGCCAGCACCTTCACAGGGAACGAGCAGTACTTC. Translated, it gives CASTFTGNEQYF.

The CDR3 sequence is CASSLGSVNTEAFF. The CDR3 bases are TGTGCCAGCAGCTTAGGATCGGTGAACACTGAAGCTTTCTTT. The V gene is TRBV11-2, the J gene TRBJ1-1, with D hard to call. V lost 1 base, J lost 0 bases, and 6 bases lay in between. The CDR3 is 14 residues long. Germline-derived CDR1 and CDR2 are SGHAT and FQNNGV.

This chain joins TRBV7-3 and TRBJ1-1, with D maybe TRBD1 (6 bases). Trimming pared 2 bases from V and 0 bases from J, leaving 16 bases between. The CDR3 is 17 amino acids. Germline loops: CDR1 SGHTA, CDR2 FQGTGA. The CDR3 region has the DNA TGTGCCAGCAGCTTAGCCTCCGGGACATACATGAACACTGAAGCTTTCTTT. Protein: CASSLASGTYMNTEAFF.

The CDR3 sequence: CASSTQKNPTNEKLFF. CDR3 bases: TGCGCCAGCAGCACCCAGAAAAACCCAACTAATGAAAAACTGTTTTTT. This rearrangement joins TRBV4-3 to TRBJ1-4; D unresolved. Trimming removed 5 bases from V and 0 bases from J, with 13 bases in between. This CDR3 contains 16 residues. Germline V gene lookup returns CDR1 LGHNA and CDR2 YSLEER.

This rearrangement joins TRBV7-9 to TRBJ2-7; possible D gene TRBD1, 6 bases. This CDR3 has 14 amino acids. The V end lost 5 bases, the J end lost 2 bases, and 13 bases lay between the germline ends. CDR1 and CDR2 (germline): SEHNR, FQNEAQ (reference sequence). The CDR3 DNA is TGTGCCAGCAGCCTATCGGACAGAACCTACGAGCAGTACTTC. Residues: CASSLSDRTYEQYF. The entire variable domain, with the rest obtained from reference TRBV7-9 and TRBJ2-7, is as follows: DTGVSQNPRHKITKRGQNVTFRCDPISEHNRLYWYRQTLGQGPEFLTYFQNEAQLEKSRLLSDRFSAERPKGSFSTLEIQRTEQGDSAMYLCASSLSDRTYEQYFGPGTRLTVT.

The chain combines TRBV5-6 with TRBJ2-3, with 9 positions matching TRBD2. This CDR3 is built from 15 residues. With 2 bases clipped from V and 2 bases from J, the junction kept 3 bases outside the gene matches. Germline-derived CDR1 and CDR2 are SGHDT and YYEEEE. This CDR3 is CASSFAGGTTDTQYF. The CDR3, as DNA: TGTGCCAGCAGCTTTGCGGGGGGGACCACAGATACGCAGTATTTT.

The rearrangement joins TRBV4-1 to TRBJ2-1; 9 bases line up with TRBD2. The CDR3 extends over 16 amino acids. V gave up 1 base and J gave up 6 bases; unmatched junction bases: 7. In germline, CDR1 is MGHRA, CDR2 YSYEKL. CDR3 bases: TGCGCCAGCAGCCAAGGGGTGACTAGCGGCGGCAATGAGCAGTTCTTC. It translates to CASSQGVTSGGNEQFF.

A few counts support this clone. The rearrangement joins TRBV7-3 to TRBJ2-5, with 11 positions matching TRBD2. With V trimmed by 1 base and J by 2 bases, 6 bases remained unmatched. The V gene's germline CDR1 is SGHTA and CDR2 FQGTGA. CDR3 length: 17 residues. The CDR3 is CASSLKVLAGGQETQYF. The CDR3, as DNA: TGTGCCAGCAGCTTAAAAGTGCTAGCGGGGGGTCAAGAGACCCAGTACTTC.

The chain recombines TRBV7-3 with TRBJ1-6, with TRBD1 identical over 8 bases. The germline V gene encodes CDR1 SGHTA and CDR2 FQGTGA. The CDR3 has 14 amino acids. The J segment lost 10 bases and the V segment lost 3 bases, leaving 5 bases of the junction unmatched. The chain's CDR3 is CASSFSSGGSPLHF. The CDR3 nucleotides read TGTGCCAGCAGCTTCTCCTCAGGGGGCTCACCCCTCCACTTT.

This clone was detected only once. The rearrangement uses TRBV15 and TRBJ1-1, with D perhaps TRBD1 (5 bases). Germline V lookup: CDR1 LNHNV, CDR2 YYDKDF (reference sequence). The CDR3 totals 15 residues. The germline V and J ends were trimmed by 1 base and 4 bases, with 13 bases remaining between them. This CDR3 is CATSRGGRGSTEAFF. As DNA, the CDR3 is TGTGCCACCAGCAGAGGCGGGCGGGGGAGCACTGAAGCTTTCTTT.

With respect to this clone: Germline and junction disagree at one end, which may indicate a read error. The chain is built from TRBV7-7 and TRBJ2-1; tentative D call: TRBD2 (5 bases). Germline lookup yields CDR1 SSHAT and CDR2 FNYEAQ (reference sequence). CDR3 length equals 14 residues. The CDR3 nucleotides read TGTGCTAGCAGCTTAGCGCGGCTAGGTCATGAGCAGTTCTTC. As protein: CASSLARLGHEQFF.